This paragraph covers one T cell receptor (beta chain) sequence. No antigen is known for it. Per the germline V gene, CDR1 is SQVTM and CDR2 is ANQGSEA. CDR3 length equals 13 residues. From the 5' RACE reads, TCRdb lists one entry per CDR3 protein and no DNA. The listing records about 160,000 distinct CDR3 sequences. This sample is part of a study of monozygotic twins with inflammatory bowel disease. Study-wide results and limits: Possibly reflecting limited power, no difference in repertoire similarity was found between concordant and discordant twins. Repertoires of patients may have been made more variable by differing immunosuppressive treatments. Discrimination among different T cell subtypes was not achievable.

Total RNA was isolated from whole blood without T cell sorting. Sequences were obtained from blood. The chain is built from TRBV29-1 and TRBJ2-3; TCRdb indicates TRBD2, and absent DNA this call remains unverified. This receptor was obtained from a human donor with ulcerative colitis or Crohn's disease, or a healthy co-twin of an affected twin (not recorded which). CDR3 region: CSVESSGSDTQYF.